These T cell receptor beta chains were read from a single sample in a study of T cell repertoires in cytomegalovirus infection. TCRdb used MiXCR to reprocess the reads, holding one entry per CDR3 protein. Among approximately 590,000 distinct CDR3 sequences, 40% were seen once, and the ten largest hold roughly 50%. Their target antigens are unknown. The starting material was cultured PBMCs, obtained from culture after CMV antigen stimulation. These receptors were taken from a human donor in good health (CMV status not recorded). Some clones in this sample may be carry-over from other donors' samples. CDR3s include the opening cysteine and the closing phenylalanine or tryptophan. The D gene is left open where the match is weak. Clone size is shown for a subset of rows, as once, few, many or a class of expanded clone.

>TRBV4-2|TRBJ1-5|NA|few
TGTGCCAGCAGCCAAGATGGAGTCAATCAGCCCCAGCATTTT
CASSQDGVNQPQHF
>TRBV7-2|TRBJ1-5|NA|few
TGTGCCAGCAGCTTAGCAACAGGCCTTAATCAGCCCCAGCATTTT
CASSLATGLNQPQHF
>TRBV10-3|TRBJ2-2|TRBD1|NA
TGTGCCATCAGTGGGGACAGGGATACCGGGGAGCTGTTTTTT
CAISGDRDTGELFF
>TRBV6-6|TRBJ1-6|TRBD1|NA
TGTGCCAGCAGTTACACGACAGGGCCAGCTTCACCCCTCCACTTT
CASSYTTGPASPLHF
>TRBV7-6|TRBJ1-6|NA|few
TGTGCCAGCAGCTTATATACAGACAATTCACCCCTCCACTTT
CASSLYTDNSPLHF
>TRBV5-6|TRBJ1-5|TRBD1|NA
TGTGCCAGCAGTTTGGGACAGAGAGATCAGCCCCAGCATTTT
CASSLGQRDQPQHF
>TRBV7-2|TRBJ1-1|NA|few
TGTGCCAGCAGCTTAGTCCGGTCAAACACTGAAGCTTTCTTT
CASSLVRSNTEAFF
>TRBV20-1|TRBJ2-3|TRBD1|once
TGCAGTGCTAGAGAAAGGACAGGAGCGACAGATACGCAGTATTTT
CSARERTGATDTQYF
>TRBV7-9|TRBJ1-1|NA|NA
TGTGCCACCCGCCGTACGGGGGCCACTGAAGCTTTCTTT
CATRRTGATEAFF
>TRBV12-3/TRBV12-4|TRBJ2-7|NA|NA
TGTGCCAGCAGTGCGAGGGTTAACTACGAGCAGTACTTC
CASSARVNYEQYF
>TRBV7-8|TRBJ2-4|TRBD2|few
TGTGCCAGCAGCTCATCGGCTAGCGGACCCCTAGCCAAAAACATTCAGTACTTC
CASSSSASGPLAKNIQYF
>TRBV7-2|TRBJ1-5|TRBD1|NA
TGTGCCAGCAGCCCGGGACAGGCATACAATCAGCCCCAGCATTTT
CASSPGQAYNQPQHF
>TRBV4-1|TRBJ2-3|NA|few
TGCGCCAGCAGCCAAGCTGCCTTGATGCCAGATACGCAGTATTTT
CASSQAALMPDTQYF